The following is a T cell receptor (beta chain) sequence with its context. Germline loops: CDR1 LGHDT, CDR2 YNNKEL (reference sequence). The length of the CDR3 is 14 residues. The V gene lost 4 bases and the J gene lost 1 base, with 10 bases spanning the gap. Donors were grouped by their self-reported clinical history. The source of the sample is a study of blood T cell repertoires in COVID-19. Study at large: Whether acute or convalescent, the COVID-19 samples came from the United States, Italy and Spain.

Only in-frame clones appear in the TCRdb table, and some are missing; sequencing was by immunoSEQ multiplex PCR. The sample yields about 140,000 clones, over 60% seen once. Source material: PBMCs or T cells enriched from blood (not recorded which). The chain employs TRBV3-1 (or the pseudogene TRBV3-2) and TRBJ1-1; D remains unclear. This TCR was sampled from a woman in her forties or fifties who had recovered from COVID-19. CDR3: CASSLQDKNTEAFF. The CDR3, as DNA: TGTGCCAGCAGCCTCCAAGACAAGAACACTGAAGCTTTCTTT.